Here is one T cell receptor beta chain with its context. This entry comes from a study of blood T cell repertoires in COVID-19. The table came from immunoSEQ multiplex PCR; TCRdb's copy has only in-frame clones and leaves some out. This sample has just over 650,000 clones; around 90% occur once, and the top ten carry roughly 0.26%. This receptor was obtained from a woman aged 18-30 years with acute or convalescent COVID-19. Material: peripheral blood.

This CDR3 is CASSSPGPQGIAYEQYF. CDR3 DNA sequence: TGTGCCAGCTCCAGTCCGGGGCCCCAGGGGATTGCCTACGAGCAGTACTTC. The chain has TRBV2 and TRBJ2-7, with a tentative D call TRBD1 (6 bases). The germline CDR1 and CDR2 sequences are SNHLY and FYNNEI. The germline V and J ends were trimmed by 8 bases and 2 bases, with 25 bases remaining between them. The CDR3 runs 17 residues.